Listed below are T cell receptor beta chains from one sample, sequenced in a study of T cells in Graves' hyperthyroidism and ophthalmopathy. TCRdb reprocessed the multiplex PCR reads via MiXCR and lists one record per CDR3 protein. The sample lists approximately 600,000 distinct CDR3 sequences, less than 25% occurring once. Sequenced input: blood. These receptors came from a young man with Graves' ophthalmopathy. The CDR3 runs from the conserved cysteine through the conserved F or W. Fields, in order: V gene, clone size, J gene, D gene, CDR3 protein, CDR3 DNA. The D gene is left open where the match is weak. Clone size appears in some rows only: once, few, many, or a class for an expanded clone.

v_gene: TRBV18; abundance: .; j_gene: TRBJ2-1; d_gene: .; CDR3aa: CASSPGLPEYNEQFF; CDR3nt: TGTGCCAGCTCACCAGGACTGCCGGAGTACAATGAGCAGTTCTTC
v_gene: TRBV25-1; abundance: .; j_gene: TRBJ2-1; d_gene: .; CDR3aa: CASSDPTLGRGQFF; CDR3nt: TGTGCCAGCAGTGACCCTACGCTGGGACGGGGGCAGTTCTTC
v_gene: TRBV5-1; abundance: many; j_gene: TRBJ2-1; d_gene: TRBD1; CDR3aa: CASSLGPLGTVNEQFF; CDR3nt: TGCGCCAGCAGCTTGGGGCCTCTCGGGACAGTAAATGAGCAGTTCTTC
v_gene: TRBV28; abundance: few; j_gene: TRBJ1-3; d_gene: TRBD1; CDR3aa: CASIRQGGGNTIYF; CDR3nt: TGTGCCAGCATTAGACAGGGCGGGGGAAACACCATATATTTT
v_gene: TRBV30; abundance: few; j_gene: TRBJ2-3; d_gene: .; CDR3aa: CAWSVDSGTDTQYF; CDR3nt: TGTGCCTGGAGTGTCGATAGCGGCACAGATACGCAGTATTTT
v_gene: TRBV30; abundance: .; j_gene: TRBJ1-2; d_gene: .; CDR3aa: CAWSLASGRWGYTF; CDR3nt: TGTGCCTGGAGTCTGGCGTCCGGCCGCTGGGGCTACACCTTC
v_gene: TRBV10-3; abundance: .; j_gene: TRBJ2-7; d_gene: .; CDR3aa: CAILANSYEQYF; CDR3nt: TGTGCCATCCTAGCCAACTCCTACGAGCAGTACTTC
v_gene: TRBV25-1; abundance: few; j_gene: TRBJ1-3; d_gene: .; CDR3aa: CASSESGGVYSGNTIYF; CDR3nt: TGTGCCAGCAGTGAATCCGGCGGCGTTTACTCTGGAAACACCATATATTTT
v_gene: TRBV20-1; abundance: few; j_gene: TRBJ2-3; d_gene: .; CDR3aa: CSARGYRDSTDTQYF; CDR3nt: TGCAGTGCTAGGGGCTACAGGGATTCCACAGATACGCAGTATTTT
v_gene: TRBV2; abundance: many; j_gene: TRBJ1-1; d_gene: TRBD1; CDR3aa: CASSERQGMNTEAFF; CDR3nt: TGTGCCAGCAGCGAAAGACAGGGGATGAACACTGAAGCTTTCTTT
v_gene: TRBV12-3/TRBV12-4; abundance: .; j_gene: TRBJ2-4; d_gene: .; CDR3aa: CASSLWAAAKNIQYF; CDR3nt: TGTGCCAGCAGTTTATGGGCGGCAGCGAAAAACATTCAGTACTTC
v_gene: TRBV7-2; abundance: .; j_gene: TRBJ2-1; d_gene: TRBD2; CDR3aa: CASSITSGGTYNEQFF; CDR3nt: TGTGCCAGCAGCATCACATCCGGGGGGACTTACAATGAGCAGTTCTTC